Here is one TCR beta chain with its context. This receptor's antigen is unknown. It has no much larger one-base neighbor in the sample; base qualities were not kept. The intended sense of this specimen's treatment or condition label: live attenuated yellow fever vaccine strain. A standard Ficoll-Paque protocol was used to isolate PBMCs from peripheral blood. Dynabeads CD4 and CD8 positive selection kits were used to isolate CD4 and CD8 T-cell fractions. RNA was extracted with TriZol from bulk PBMCs, CD4 and CD8 fractions, and dextramer-positive and dextramer-negative fractions. The run used an Illumina NovaSeq 6000. TCR cDNA was made using 5'RACE template switching, a step that added a universal primer site and unique molecular identifiers. cDNA synthesis was primed from both the TCR alpha and TCR beta constant segments. Two PCR steps were used to amplify libraries, with sample barcodes and sequencing adapters being added in the second step. Sequencing of libraries was done on Illumina HiSeq 2500 (2x100 bp) or NovaSeq (2x150 bp). Regarding the original processing steps: Demultiplexing of reads and collapsing into UMI consensus sequences were performed with MIGEC, and V(D)J alignment was carried out with MiXCR. Using edgeR on replicate PBMC samples, clonotypes were called vaccine-responding if FDR was below 0.01 and the log2 fold change was above 5 up to day 15. CD4 or CD8 identity was assigned to each bulk clonotype according to whether the clonotype was present at higher abundance in the sequenced CD4 repertoire or the sequenced CD8 repertoire. TCRdb reprocessing: public reads trimmed at Q25 with fastp, clones called with MiXCR, in-frame beta chains kept. Each entry merges the rows of one CDR3 protein and shows their most common DNA and genes. The V and J calls were not made by the authors but by TCRdb's processing. The sample contains under 200,000 distinct CDR3 sequences, roughly 11% of them found a single time. Jointly, the top ten make up 36% of the sample.

The data stem from a study of T cells after yellow fever vaccination (dated by TCRdb to 2018 to 2020). A note on the overall study: The SMART-Seq v4 Ultra Low Input RNA kit was used to prepare libraries from fractions with low cell numbers. Two healthy male donors, one aged 18 to 30 and one aged 30 to 39 years, were included in the cohort. To follow T-cell clones before and after primary and booster YFV17D yellow fever vaccination, bulk TCR alpha and beta repertoires were sequenced over time. Bulk PBMC replicates and cell subsets were isolated from blood drawn at multiple timepoints before and after both primary and secondary immunization. Overall study outcomes, separate from this receptor: Because abundant contaminating clonotypes from the bulk population could be contained in FACS-sorted repertoires, computational filtering was required. A small fraction of clonotypes appeared in both the CD4 and CD8 compartments, likely as a result of convergent recombination. The secondary T-cell response was weaker than the primary response but faster, peaking on day 5 instead of day 15. Because the study included only two donors, the extent to which the findings can be generalized is limited. Most clones expanded after primary vaccination (96% of CD4 and approximately 86% of CD8) were re-detected after the booster, suggesting that broad memory maintenance occurred.

Reading from cysteine to phenylalanine, the CDR3 counts 14 amino acids. Of the read, only the CDR3 DNA is kept; its 42 bases are in frame from base 1. V is pruned by 7 bases and J by 6 bases, leaving 4 bases of the junction without a gene match. CDR1 and CDR2 were assigned from the germline V gene as MNHEY and SVGEGT. The input for sequencing was CD8+ T cells sorted from PBMCs, taken 15 days after the yellow fever booster vaccination. The rearrangement joined TRBV6-2 or TRBV6-3 to TRBJ2-2; TRBD1 aligns with 11 central bases. This sequence was found in a young man who received the YFV17D yellow fever vaccine. CDR3 loop: CASIPGQGAGELFF. The DNA sequence is TGTGCCAGCATTCCGGGACAGGGGGCCGGGGAGCTGTTTTTT.